The 9 T cell receptor beta chains below all came from one sample that was sequenced in a study of OX40 agonist ivuxolimab in advanced cancers. Libraries were prepared by immunoSEQ multiplex PCR; TCRdb keeps only in-frame clonotypes and omits some of them. The top ten clones hold approximately 22% of a sample with tens of thousands of clones, roughly 82% of them seen once. The sequences come from CD4+ or CD8+ T cells sorted from blood, collected in a trial of the OX40 agonist ivuxolimab. The receptor source for this set is an adult with an advanced solid tumor such as melanoma, head and neck, liver or kidney cancer.

The gene calls are TRBV6-6 and TRBJ1-2; tentatively, D is TRBD1 (5 bases). This CDR3 has 14 residues. Germline V gene lookup returns CDR1 MNHNY and CDR2 SVGAGI (reference sequence). The V and J ends lost 6 bases and 4 bases respectively, with 15 bases between them. Written as DNA, the CDR3 is TGTGCCAGCAGGAGGGACCGACCTGGCTATGGCTACACCTTC. Encoded protein: CASRRDRPGYGYTF.

V usage is TRBV11-2 and J usage is TRBJ1-1, with 8 nucleotides matching TRBD1. This CDR3 spans 17 amino acids. V dropped 1 base and J dropped 1; count of bases not matched to a gene: 8. CDR1 is SGHAT and CDR2 is FQNNGV in the germline V gene. CDR3 DNA sequence: TGTGCCAGCAGCTTAGTCTCCGGGACAGGCCCGAACACTGAAGCTTTCTTT. Encoded protein: CASSLVSGTGPNTEAFF.

The chain recombines TRBV21-1 with TRBJ2-1; the table's D gene call, TRBD2, was not cross checked with the DNA. TRBV21-1 is a pseudogene segment. This CDR3 is 18 amino acids long. CDR3: CASSSSFPGLADYNEQFF. DNA for the CDR3: TGTGCCAGCAGCAGCAGTTTCCCTGGGCTAGCGGACTACAATGAGCAGTTCTTC.

The V gene is TRBV28, the J gene TRBJ1-2; D might be TRBD1 (5 bases). Germline CDR1 MDHEN, CDR2 SYDVKM. The CDR3 is 14 residues long. V dropped 7 bases and J dropped 1 base, with 13 bases sitting between them. CDR3 nucleotide sequence: TGTGCCAGCAACACCCCCGACAGTAACTATGGCTACACCTTC. It translates to CASNTPDSNYGYTF.

CDR3: CASSVTGTYGYTF. The CDR3, as DNA: TGTGCCAGCAGCGTGACAGGGACCTATGGCTACACCTTC. The chain joins TRBV9 to TRBJ1-2, with 7 bases matching TRBD1. The V gene end was trimmed by 2 bases and the J gene end by 4 bases; junction bases not matched to a gene: 2. Germline CDR1 reads SGDLS; CDR2 reads YYNGEE. The CDR3 has 13 residues.

The CDR3 loop is CASSLVGSNNEQFF. CDR3 sequence (DNA): TGTGCCAGCAGCTTAGTCGGTAGCAACAATGAGCAGTTCTTC. The V gene is TRBV11-2, the J gene TRBJ2-1, with D hard to call. The CDR3 is made up of 14 amino acids. Germline CDR1 and CDR2: SGHAT and FQNNGV. Trimming removed 1 base at V and 5 bases at J, with 9 bases between.

J is TRBJ2-2 and V is TRBV7-9, with 9 bases that match TRBD1. This CDR3 is built from 17 residues. The V and J ends lost 5 bases and 5 bases, in that order; junction bases with no gene match: 12. Germline assignment: CDR1 SEHNR and CDR2 FQNEAQ (reference sequence). The CDR3 DNA sequence: TGTGCCAGCAGCGATGACCTACTGGACAGGGGTACCGGGGAGCTGTTTTTT. It encodes CASSDDLLDRGTGELFF.

The chain combines TRBV6-9 with TRBJ2-2, with TRBD1 identical over 12 bases. The germline V gene has CDR1 MNHGY and CDR2 SVAAGI. This CDR3 comprises 15 residues. V dropped 5 bases and J dropped 5; count of bases not matched to a gene: 3. This CDR3 reads CASSPGQGATGELFF. CDR3 nucleotide sequence: TGTGCCAGCAGTCCGGGACAGGGGGCGACCGGGGAGCTGTTTTTT.

This clone occurred once. V gene TRBV4-3 combines with J gene TRBJ2-1, with D possibly matching TRBD1 (5 bases). This CDR3 has 17 amino acids. CDR1 and CDR2 (germline): LGHNA, YSLEER. V was shortened by 0 bases and J by 10 bases, with 22 bases between the two germline ends. CDR3 in amino acids: CASSQDVGAGSRREQFF. DNA for the CDR3: TGCGCCAGCAGCCAAGATGTTGGGGCAGGTTCTAGAAGGGAGCAGTTCTTC.